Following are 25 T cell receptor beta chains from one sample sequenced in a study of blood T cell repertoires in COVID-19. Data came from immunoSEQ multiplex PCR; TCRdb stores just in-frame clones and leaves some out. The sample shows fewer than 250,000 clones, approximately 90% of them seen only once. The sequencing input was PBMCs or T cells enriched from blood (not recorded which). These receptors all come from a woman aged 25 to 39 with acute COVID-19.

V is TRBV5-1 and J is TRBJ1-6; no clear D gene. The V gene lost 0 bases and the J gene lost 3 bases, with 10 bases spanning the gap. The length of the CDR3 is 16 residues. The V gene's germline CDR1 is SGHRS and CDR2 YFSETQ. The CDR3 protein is CASSLDLRSYNSPLHF. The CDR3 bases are TGCGCCAGCAGCTTGGATCTCAGAAGCTATAATTCACCCCTCCACTTT.

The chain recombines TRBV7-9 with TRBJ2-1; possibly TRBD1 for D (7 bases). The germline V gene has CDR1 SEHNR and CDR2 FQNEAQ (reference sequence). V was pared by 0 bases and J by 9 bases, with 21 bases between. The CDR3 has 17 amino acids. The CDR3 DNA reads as TGTGCCAGCAGCTTAGCCGAGGGGGCGCCGGGGGTAGGTGAGCAGTTCTTC. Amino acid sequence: CASSLAEGAPGVGEQFF.

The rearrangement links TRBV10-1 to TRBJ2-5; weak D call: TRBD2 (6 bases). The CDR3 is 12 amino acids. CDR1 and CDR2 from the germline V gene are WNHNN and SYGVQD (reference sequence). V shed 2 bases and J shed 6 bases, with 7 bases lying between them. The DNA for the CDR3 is TGCGCCAGCAGTGAGGCGGGAAAGACCCAGTACTTC. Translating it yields CASSEAGKTQYF.

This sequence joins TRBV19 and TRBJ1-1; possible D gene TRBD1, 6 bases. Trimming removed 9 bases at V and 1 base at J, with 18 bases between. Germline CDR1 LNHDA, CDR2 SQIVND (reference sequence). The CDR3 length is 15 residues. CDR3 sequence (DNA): TGTGCCAGCCAAAGTATGGGGGGGCAGAACACTGAAGCTTTCTTT. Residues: CASQSMGGQNTEAFF.

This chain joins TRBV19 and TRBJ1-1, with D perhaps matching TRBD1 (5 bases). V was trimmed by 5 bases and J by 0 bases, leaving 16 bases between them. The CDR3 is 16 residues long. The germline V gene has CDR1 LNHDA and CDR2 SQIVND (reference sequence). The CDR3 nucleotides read TGTGCCAGTAGTTACTCCGGGGGGATGATGAACACTGAAGCTTTCTTT. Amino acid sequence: CASSYSGGMMNTEAFF.

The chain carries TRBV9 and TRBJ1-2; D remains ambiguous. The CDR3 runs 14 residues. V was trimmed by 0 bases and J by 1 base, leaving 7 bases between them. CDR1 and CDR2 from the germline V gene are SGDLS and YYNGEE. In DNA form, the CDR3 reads TGTGCCAGCAGCGTAGAAGGAGGTAACTATGGCTACACCTTC. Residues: CASSVEGGNYGYTF.

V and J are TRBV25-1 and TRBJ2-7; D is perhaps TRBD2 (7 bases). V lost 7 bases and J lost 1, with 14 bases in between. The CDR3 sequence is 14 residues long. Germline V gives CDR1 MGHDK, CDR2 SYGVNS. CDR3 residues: CASMGGPSSYEQYF. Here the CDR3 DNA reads TGTGCCAGCATGGGGGGGCCTTCATCCTACGAGCAGTACTTC.

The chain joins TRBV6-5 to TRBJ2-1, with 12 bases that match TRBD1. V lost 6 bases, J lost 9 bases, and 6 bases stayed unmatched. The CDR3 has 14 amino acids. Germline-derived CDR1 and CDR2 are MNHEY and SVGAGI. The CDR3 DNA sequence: TGTGCCAGCAGGCCGGGACAGGGGGCGTCTGAGCAGTTCTTC. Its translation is CASRPGQGASEQFF.

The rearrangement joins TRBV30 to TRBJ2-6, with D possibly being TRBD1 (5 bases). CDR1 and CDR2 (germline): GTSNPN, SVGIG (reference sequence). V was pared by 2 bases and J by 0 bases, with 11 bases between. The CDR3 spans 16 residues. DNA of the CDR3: TGTGCCTGGAGTACAGGTGATACCTCTGGGGCCAACGTCCTGACTTTC. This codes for CAWSTGDTSGANVLTF.

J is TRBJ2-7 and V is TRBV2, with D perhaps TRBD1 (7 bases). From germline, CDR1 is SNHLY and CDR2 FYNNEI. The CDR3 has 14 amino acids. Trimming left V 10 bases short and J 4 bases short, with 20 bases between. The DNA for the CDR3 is TGTGCCACCTTCCGGAGGGGGCTGAAGTACGAGCAGTACTTC. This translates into CATFRRGLKYEQYF.

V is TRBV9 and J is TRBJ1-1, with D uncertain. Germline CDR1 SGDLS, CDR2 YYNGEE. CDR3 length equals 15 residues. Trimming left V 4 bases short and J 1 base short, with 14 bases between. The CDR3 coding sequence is TGTGCCAGCAGCCCTACCGTCAGGTCGAACACTGAAGCTTTCTTT. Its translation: CASSPTVRSNTEAFF.

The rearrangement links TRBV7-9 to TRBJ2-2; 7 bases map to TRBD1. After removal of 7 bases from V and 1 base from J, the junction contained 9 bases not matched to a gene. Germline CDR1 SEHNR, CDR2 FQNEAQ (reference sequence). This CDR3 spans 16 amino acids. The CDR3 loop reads CASIQLGTVNTGELFF. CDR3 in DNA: TGTGCCAGCATCCAGCTAGGGACAGTGAACACCGGGGAGCTGTTTTTT. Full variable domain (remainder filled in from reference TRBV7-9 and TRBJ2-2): DTGVSQNPRHKITKRGQNVTFRCDPISEHNRLYWYRQTLGQGPEFLTYFQNEAQLEKSRLLSDRFSAERPKGSFSTLEIQRTEQGDSAMYLCASIQLGTVNTGELFFGEGSRLTVL.

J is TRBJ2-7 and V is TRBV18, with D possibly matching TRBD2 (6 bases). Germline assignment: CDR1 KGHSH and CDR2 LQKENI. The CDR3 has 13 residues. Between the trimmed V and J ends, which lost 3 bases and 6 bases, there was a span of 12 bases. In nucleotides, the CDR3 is TGTGCCAGCTCACCCCGGGGAGGAGGCGAGCAGTACTTC. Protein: CASSPRGGGEQYF. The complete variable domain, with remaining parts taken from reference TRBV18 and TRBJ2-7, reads NAGVMQNPRHLVRRRGQEARLRCSPMKGHSHVYWYRQLPEEGLKFMVYLQKENIIDESGMPKERFSAEFPKEGPSILRIQQVVRGDSAAYFCASSPRGGGEQYFGPGTRLTVT.

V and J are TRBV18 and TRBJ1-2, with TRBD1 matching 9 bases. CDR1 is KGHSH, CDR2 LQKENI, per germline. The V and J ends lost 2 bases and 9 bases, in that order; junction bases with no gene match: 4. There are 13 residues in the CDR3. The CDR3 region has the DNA TGTGCCAGCTCACCAGGGGACAGGGAGCGCTACACCTTC. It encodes CASSPGDRERYTF.

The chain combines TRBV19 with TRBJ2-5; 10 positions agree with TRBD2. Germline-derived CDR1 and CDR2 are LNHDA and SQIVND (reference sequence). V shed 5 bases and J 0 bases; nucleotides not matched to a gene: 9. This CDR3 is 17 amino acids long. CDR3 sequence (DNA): TGTGCCAGTAGTCCCACAAGGACTAGCGGCGACCAAGAGACCCAGTACTTC. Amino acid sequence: CASSPTRTSGDQETQYF.

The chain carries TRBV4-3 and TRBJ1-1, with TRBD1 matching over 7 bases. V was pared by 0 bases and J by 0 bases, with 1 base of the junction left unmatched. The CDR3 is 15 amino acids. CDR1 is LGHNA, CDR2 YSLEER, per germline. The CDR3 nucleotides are TGCGCCAGCAGCCAAGAAACAGGGGTGAACACTGAAGCTTTCTTT. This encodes CASSQETGVNTEAFF.

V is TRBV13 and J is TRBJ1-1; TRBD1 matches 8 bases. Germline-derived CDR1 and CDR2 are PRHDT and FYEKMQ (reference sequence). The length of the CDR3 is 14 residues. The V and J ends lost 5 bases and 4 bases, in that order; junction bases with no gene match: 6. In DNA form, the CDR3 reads TGTGCCAGCAGCGCCACAGGGGGGGTCACTGAAGCTTTCTTT. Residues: CASSATGGVTEAFF.

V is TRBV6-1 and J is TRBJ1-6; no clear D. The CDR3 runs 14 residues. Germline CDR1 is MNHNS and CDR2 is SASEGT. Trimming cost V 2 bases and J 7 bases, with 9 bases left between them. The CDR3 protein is CASSERGKNSPLHF. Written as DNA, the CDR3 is TGTGCCAGCAGTGAAAGAGGAAAGAATTCACCCCTCCACTTT.

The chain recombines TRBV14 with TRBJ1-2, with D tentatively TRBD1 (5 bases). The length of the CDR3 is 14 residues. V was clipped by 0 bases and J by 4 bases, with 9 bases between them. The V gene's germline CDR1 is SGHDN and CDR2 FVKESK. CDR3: CASSQDSGGYGYTF. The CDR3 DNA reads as TGTGCCAGCAGCCAAGACTCGGGGGGCTATGGCTACACCTTC.

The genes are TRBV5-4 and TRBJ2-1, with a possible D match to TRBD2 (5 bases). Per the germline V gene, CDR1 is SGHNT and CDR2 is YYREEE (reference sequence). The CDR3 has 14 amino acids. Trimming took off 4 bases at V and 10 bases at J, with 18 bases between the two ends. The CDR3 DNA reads TGTGCCAGCAGCCCCGGCGGACTCGCCTTAGAGCAGTTCTTC. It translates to CASSPGGLALEQFF.

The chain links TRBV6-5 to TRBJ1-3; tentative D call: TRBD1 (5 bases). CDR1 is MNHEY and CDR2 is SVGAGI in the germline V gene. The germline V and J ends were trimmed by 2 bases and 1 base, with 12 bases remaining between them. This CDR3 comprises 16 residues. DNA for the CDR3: TGTGCCAGCAGTTACAACCAGGGAGGTTCTGGAAACACCATATATTTT. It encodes CASSYNQGGSGNTIYF.

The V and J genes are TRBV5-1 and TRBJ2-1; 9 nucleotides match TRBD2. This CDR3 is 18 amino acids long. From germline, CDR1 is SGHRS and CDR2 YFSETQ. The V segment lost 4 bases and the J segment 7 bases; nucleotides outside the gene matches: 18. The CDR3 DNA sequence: TGCGCCAGCAGCCTACAACCCAGCGGGGGGACAATTTGGAATGAGCAGTTCTTC. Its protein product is CASSLQPSGGTIWNEQFF.

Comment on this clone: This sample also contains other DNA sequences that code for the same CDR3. The DNA of the CDR3 is TGTGCCAGTAGTATAGCTGGGACAGGGACCTACGAGCAGTACTTC. Translation gives CASSIAGTGTYEQYF. The rearrangement links TRBV19 to TRBJ2-7; 9 bases fit TRBD1. CDR3 size: 15 residues. CDR1 is LNHDA, CDR2 SQIVND, per germline (reference sequence). Trimming took 1 base from V and 2 from J; bases not matched to a gene: 3.

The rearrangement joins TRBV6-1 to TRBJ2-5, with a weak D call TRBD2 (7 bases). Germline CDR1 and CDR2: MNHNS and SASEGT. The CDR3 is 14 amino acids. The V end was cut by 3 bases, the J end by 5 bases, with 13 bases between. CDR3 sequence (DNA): TGTGCCAGCAGTGATGGCGGGGGCGGCGAGACCCAGTACTTC. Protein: CASSDGGGGETQYF.

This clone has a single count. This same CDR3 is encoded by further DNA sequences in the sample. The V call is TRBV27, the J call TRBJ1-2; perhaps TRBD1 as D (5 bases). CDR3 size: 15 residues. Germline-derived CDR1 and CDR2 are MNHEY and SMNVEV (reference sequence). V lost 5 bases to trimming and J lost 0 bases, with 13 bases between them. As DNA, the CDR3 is TGTGCCAGCAGTCGGGGGGGGTTAGCTAACTATGGCTACACCTTC. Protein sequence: CASSRGGLANYGYTF.